A single sample gave rise to the 26 T cell receptor beta chains below, sequenced in a study of beta chain features in type 1 diabetes. What was sequenced were expressed TCRB transcripts, since all of the isolated RNA had been reverse transcribed. Produced via immunoSEQ multiplex PCR; TCRdb's table is partial and in-frame only. Of roughly 400,000 clones in the sample, 8.5% to 10% are singletons; the top ten hold 0.6%. Regarding the study as a whole: Type 1 diabetes patients had TCRB CDR3s that were shorter (moderately but significantly so) in all four CD4+ subsets.

Their antigens are not known. Sequencing used central memory CD4+ T cells from blood. The receptors come from a man younger than 40 with type 1 diabetes.

This clone was seen only a few times. The chain employs TRBV11-2 and TRBJ2-5; D is unclear. Germline CDR1 is SGHAT and CDR2 is FQNNGV. The CDR3 loop spans 16 amino acids. V lost 4 bases and J lost 5, with 20 bases in between. CDR3 protein: CASSSPGRANRETQYF. Here the CDR3 DNA reads TGTGCCAGCAGCTCTCCAGGCCGGGCAAATCGGGAGACCCAGTACTTC.

CDR3 nucleotides: TGTGCCTGGGGGAACAGAAGGTTTAACTATGGCTACACCTTC. Translation: CAWGNRRFNYGYTF. The rearrangement links TRBV30 to TRBJ1-2; D unclear. V was pared by 5 bases and J by 1 base, with 14 bases between. CDR3 length: 14 amino acids. CDR1 GTSNPN and CDR2 SVGIG come from the germline V gene (reference sequence).

The V gene is TRBV15, the J gene TRBJ1-1; 7 positions agree with TRBD1. This CDR3 comprises 17 residues. The V segment lost 2 bases and the J segment 1 base; nucleotides outside the gene matches: 10. Germline V gives CDR1 LNHNV, CDR2 YYDKDF (reference sequence). The CDR3 sequence is CATSRTRDRRENTEAFF. DNA of the CDR3: TGTGCCACCAGCAGAACCCGGGACAGAAGAGAGAACACTGAAGCTTTCTTT.

This clone was detected ten times or more. This sequence joins TRBV2 and TRBJ2-7, with unresolved D. The CDR3 sequence is 13 residues long. Germline V gene lookup returns CDR1 SNHLY and CDR2 FYNNEI. Trimming removed 6 bases at V and 6 bases at J, with 15 bases between. CDR3 region: CASSLMGYLEQYF. DNA for the CDR3: TGTGCCAGCAGCCTGATGGGGTATCTCGAGCAGTACTTC. Full variable domain (missing parts from reference TRBV2 and TRBJ2-7): EPEVTQTPSHQVTQMGQEVILRCVPISNHLYFYWYRQILGQKVEFLVSFYNNEISEKSEIFDDQFSVERPDGSNFTLKIRSTKLEDSAMYFCASSLMGYLEQYFGPGTRLTVT.

This clone has more than one count but fewer than ten. The chain employs TRBV7-9 and TRBJ2-1; TRBD2 might be the D (6 bases). V was clipped by 4 bases and J by 0 bases, with 13 bases between them. In germline, CDR1 is SEHNR, CDR2 FQNEAQ (reference sequence). This CDR3 is 16 amino acids long. The CDR3 sequence: CASSYRAGSSYNEQFF. In nucleotides, the CDR3 is TGTGCCAGCAGCTACCGCGCCGGGAGCTCCTACAATGAGCAGTTCTTC.

This clone came up a few times. CDR3 in DNA: TGTGCCAGCAGGGTGGGAGGGATCGATGAGCAGTTCTTC. Translating gives CASRVGGIDEQFF. The V gene is TRBV6-5, the J gene TRBJ2-1, with 7 positions matching TRBD2. Germline-derived CDR1 and CDR2 are MNHEY and SVGAGI. The CDR3 totals 13 residues. The trim removed 6 bases at V and 8 bases at J, leaving 7 bases unmatched.

CDR3 loop: CASSPPVTYEQYF. CDR3 sequence (DNA): TGTGCCAGCTCACCACCGGTTACGTACGAGCAGTACTTC. This chain joins TRBV18 and TRBJ2-7; D not resolved. This CDR3 contains 13 residues. CDR1 is KGHSH and CDR2 is LQKENI in the germline V gene. V was trimmed by 0 bases and J by 4 bases, leaving 7 bases between them.

This clone was counted many times. This CDR3 is CASSRGEGSGGYTF. The CDR3 DNA follows: TGTGCCAGCAGCCGTGGAGAGGGATCGGGCGGCTACACCTTC. The chain carries TRBV7-9 and TRBJ1-2, with unresolved D. Germline-derived CDR1 and CDR2 are SEHNR and FQNEAQ (reference sequence). CDR3 length equals 14 residues. V gave up 5 bases and J gave up 8 bases, with 18 bases separating them.

This clone occurred many times. The J gene is TRBJ1-4, the V gene TRBV2; D gene unclear. In germline, CDR1 is SNHLY, CDR2 FYNNEI. This CDR3 region has 13 residues. V shed 4 bases and J shed 8 bases, with 11 bases lying between them. The CDR3 region is CASSGFTREKLFF. CDR3 DNA sequence: TGTGCCAGCAGTGGGTTTACAAGGGAAAAACTGTTTTTT.

This chain uses TRBV18 with TRBJ2-7, with a possible D match to TRBD2 (6 bases). V was trimmed by 3 bases and J by 2 bases, leaving 17 bases between them. Germline-derived CDR1 and CDR2 are KGHSH and LQKENI. This CDR3 has 16 amino acids. The CDR3 here is CASSPARGLFTYEQYF. The CDR3 region has the DNA TGTGCCAGCTCACCTGCTCGGGGACTCTTCACCTACGAGCAGTACTTC.

V gene TRBV7-9 combines with J gene TRBJ2-2; D is possibly TRBD2 (5 bases). Per germline, CDR1 SEHNR and CDR2 FQNEAQ (reference sequence). This CDR3 is built from 13 residues. Between the trimmed V and J ends, which lost 7 bases and 7 bases, there was a span of 13 bases. CDR3 amino acids: CASTPQRSGELFF. The CDR3 DNA is TGTGCCAGCACCCCACAGCGGAGCGGGGAGCTGTTTTTT.

At least ten counts were recorded for this clone. The chain couples TRBV6-6 to TRBJ1-1, with TRBD1 matching over 7 bases. Germline V gene data show CDR1 as MNHNY and CDR2 as SVGAGI (reference sequence). The CDR3 is 15 amino acids. With V trimmed by 3 bases and J by 0 bases, 4 bases remained unmatched. In DNA, the CDR3 is TGTGCCAGCAGTTATCCGGGACAGATGAACACTGAAGCTTTCTTT. Translating it yields CASSYPGQMNTEAFF.

This chain joins TRBV7-7 and TRBJ2-5, with 10 positions matching TRBD2. The end of the DNA fits TRBJ2-7 better, so the J call may be wrong. This CDR3 is 15 amino acids long. CDR1 and CDR2 from the germline V gene are SSHAT and FNYEAQ (reference sequence). The CDR3 spells CASSPVAGGAYEQYF. The CDR3 nucleotides are TGTGCCAGCAGCCCGGTAGCGGGAGGAGCATACGAGCAGTACTTC.

The chain is built from TRBV6-5 and TRBJ2-6; D ambiguous. Trimming cost V 7 bases and J 0 bases, with 7 bases left between them. This CDR3 spans 14 amino acids. Germline V gene data show CDR1 as MNHEY and CDR2 as SVGAGI. The CDR3 coding sequence is TGTGCCAGCACTCGTAACTCTGGGGCCAACGTCCTGACTTTC. Translation gives CASTRNSGANVLTF.

The chain has TRBV10-3 and TRBJ1-2; 10 nucleotides align to TRBD1. This CDR3 has 15 amino acids. Germline-derived CDR1 and CDR2 are ENHRY and SYGVKD. Trimming at V came to 6 bases and at J to 12 bases, leaving 16 bases not matched to a gene. CDR3 nucleotide sequence: TGTGCCATCAGGGACAGGGGGAGTGGTGCTTCTGGGCACACCTTC. Protein product: CAIRDRGSGASGHTF.

This clone was detected only a few times. The chain employs TRBV29-1 and TRBJ1-3; tentatively, D is TRBD1 (5 bases). The germline V gene encodes CDR1 SQVTM and CDR2 ANQGSEA. V was pared by 4 bases and J by 0 bases, with 10 bases between. CDR3 size: 14 residues. CDR3 loop: CSVVVDSSGNTIYF. CDR3 coding DNA: TGCAGCGTTGTAGTAGACAGCTCTGGAAACACCATATATTTT.

The table lists this clone with a few counts. The rearrangement links TRBV10-3 to TRBJ2-1, with 7 bases lining up with TRBD2. Germline V lookup: CDR1 ENHRY, CDR2 SYGVKD. The CDR3 is 14 residues long. V was clipped by 6 bases and J by 7 bases; unmatched bases: 9. The CDR3 region is CAIRPETSKNEQFF. For the CDR3, the DNA is TGTGCCATCAGACCCGAGACTAGCAAGAATGAGCAGTTCTTC.

This clone was counted a few times. The V gene is TRBV10-3, the J gene TRBJ1-2; TRBD1 matches at 7 bases. The CDR3 is made up of 13 amino acids. The germline gives CDR1 ENHRY, CDR2 SYGVKD. V dropped 5 bases and J dropped 7; count of bases not matched to a gene: 7. The CDR3 nucleotides read TGTGCCATCAGTCCCGACAGGGAGAGTGGCTACACCTTC. Amino acids: CAISPDRESGYTF.

V is TRBV27 and J is TRBJ1-3; TRBD1 matches at 9 bases. Trimming took 2 bases from V and 1 from J; bases not matched to a gene: 12. Germline CDR1 MNHEY, CDR2 SMNVEV (reference sequence). The CDR3 extends over 19 amino acids. The CDR3 coding sequence is TGTGCCAGCAGTTTACAGATGTTGGGACAGGGCTTTTCTGGAAACACCATATATTTT. It encodes CASSLQMLGQGFSGNTIYF.

As concerns this clone: A far larger clone is one base from this, pointing to a likely read error. The sample holds other DNA sequences that translate to the same CDR3. The chain employs TRBV5-6 and TRBJ2-1; D is perhaps TRBD2 (5 bases). The CDR3 loop spans 13 amino acids. The germline gives CDR1 SGHDT, CDR2 YYEEEE. The CDR3 DNA reads as TGTGCTAGCAGCTTTGGGAGCCGCAATGAGCAGTTCTTC. This sequence encodes CASSFGSRNEQFF.

This clone was observed a few times. Additional DNA sequences in this sample encode the identical CDR3. The chain carries TRBV11-2 and TRBJ1-1; no clear D gene. Germline CDR1 is SGHAT and CDR2 is FQNNGV. V gave up 5 bases and J gave up 3 bases, with 10 bases separating them. CDR3 length: 13 amino acids. CDR3 protein: CASSPRGDTEAFF. The DNA of the CDR3 is TGTGCCAGCAGCCCGAGAGGCGACACTGAAGCTTTCTTT.

This clone came up a few times. The chain is built from TRBV7-2 and TRBJ2-3, with D possibly TRBD2 on 6 matching bases. The germline CDR1 and CDR2 sequences are SGHTA and FQGNSA. With 1 base removed from V and 0 bases from J, the gap between germline ends came to 11 bases. The length of the CDR3 is 16 residues. In DNA form, the CDR3 reads TGTGCCAGCAGCTTAGGTCCGGGGAGGAGCACAGATACGCAGTATTTT. Amino acids: CASSLGPGRSTDTQYF.

In its sample, this clone was seen a few times. V usage is TRBV7-2 and J usage is TRBJ1-1; the D is unclear. The germline V gene has CDR1 SGHTA and CDR2 FQGNSA. This CDR3 has 14 amino acids. With 2 bases removed from V and 0 bases from J, the gap between germline ends came to 7 bases. This chain's CDR3 is CASSLISMNTEAFF. In nucleotides, the CDR3 is TGTGCCAGCAGCTTAATATCCATGAACACTGAAGCTTTCTTT.

This clone was seen a few times. The J gene is TRBJ1-5, the V gene TRBV18; perhaps TRBD1 as D (6 bases). This CDR3 spans 15 amino acids. Trimming removed 1 base from V and 0 bases from J, with 7 bases in between. Germline V gene sequence: CDR1 KGHSH, CDR2 LQKENI. CDR3 bases: TGTGCCAGCTCACCACGACAGGATAGCAATCAGCCCCAGCATTTT. It translates to CASSPRQDSNQPQHF.

The CDR3 loop reads CATSRALSVEQYF. The DNA of the CDR3 is TGTGCCACCAGCAGAGCCCTTTCGGTAGAGCAGTACTTC. This chain uses TRBV15 with TRBJ2-5; D unclear. From germline, CDR1 is LNHNV and CDR2 YYDKDF (reference sequence). The CDR3 runs to 13 residues. The V and J ends lost 1 base and 11 bases respectively, with 14 bases between them.

This clone was observed many times. The rearrangement uses TRBV5-8 and TRBJ2-3, with TRBD1 as a possible D gene (6 bases). Trimming cost V 8 bases and J 1 base, with 11 bases left between them. Germline loops: CDR1 SGHTS, CDR2 YDEGEE. The CDR3 is 13 amino acids. The CDR3 coding sequence is TGTGCCAGTCGGACAGCAGGCACAGATACGCAGTATTTT. This codes for CASRTAGTDTQYF.